A single sample gave rise to the 21 T cell receptor beta chains below, sequenced in a study of T cells in Graves' hyperthyroidism and ophthalmopathy. Amplified regions were TCR beta CDR3 sequences from RNA transcripts. Researchers ran a first-round RT-PCR on the TCR CDR3 using the HTBI primer set. TCRdb re-derived calls from the multiplex PCR reads in MiXCR, one entry per CDR3 protein. This sample has under 550,000 distinct CDR3 sequences; about 20% occur once, and the top ten carry roughly 44%. Sequencing was done on a sample of blood. These receptors were obtained from a man aged 35-49 years with Graves' ophthalmopathy.

V gene TRBV4-1 combines with J gene TRBJ1-5; D uncertain. This CDR3 has 14 amino acids. V shed 3 bases and J shed 4 bases, with 10 bases lying between them. Germline CDR1 is MGHRA and CDR2 is YSYEKL. CDR3 region: CASSQRVDNQPQHF. CDR3 nucleotides: TGCGCCAGCAGCCAGCGGGTCGATAATCAGCCCCAGCATTTT.

This clonotype was observed many times. This rearrangement joins TRBV11-2 to TRBJ2-3; D is perhaps TRBD2 (5 bases). Germline CDR1 reads SGHAT; CDR2 reads FQNNGV. Trimming removed 1 base at V and 2 bases at J, with 10 bases between. The CDR3 is made up of 15 amino acids. CDR3 DNA sequence: TGTGCCAGCAGCTTAGGTGGGAGAGACACAGATACGCAGTATTTT. Translating it yields CASSLGGRDTDTQYF.

This clonotype was recorded many times. The rearrangement uses TRBV7-2 and TRBJ2-7; 7 bases line up with TRBD1. The CDR3 spans 15 residues. J was trimmed by 2 bases and V by 5 bases; bases with no gene match: 9. CDR1 is SGHTA, CDR2 FQGNSA, per germline. CDR3 loop: CASSPRVGGPYEQYF. In DNA, the CDR3 is TGTGCCAGCAGCCCCCGGGTAGGGGGCCCCTACGAGCAGTACTTC.

This clonotype was counted at least ten times. This sequence joins TRBV5-1 and TRBJ1-1; D possibly corresponds to TRBD1 (5 bases). Trimming left V 4 bases short and J 0 bases short, with 19 bases between. Germline assignment: CDR1 SGHRS and CDR2 YFSETQ. This CDR3 is 17 amino acids long. The CDR3 coding sequence is TGCGCCAGCAGCACCCGGACACCATTCCGTATGAACACTGAAGCTTTCTTT. This encodes CASSTRTPFRMNTEAFF.

In this sample, this clonotype turned up many times. J is TRBJ2-1 and V is TRBV20-1; TRBD2 matches at 15 bases. There are 19 residues in the CDR3. Germline V gives CDR1 DFQATT, CDR2 SNEGSKA (reference sequence). The V segment lost 0 bases and the J segment 0 bases; nucleotides outside the gene matches: 6. The CDR3 DNA reads as TGCAGTGCTAGAGATCTTGGGACTAGCGGGGGGAGCTCCTACAATGAGCAGTTCTTC. This encodes CSARDLGTSGGSSYNEQFF.

This chain connects TRBV7-3 to TRBJ1-2; 7 bases align to TRBD1. The CDR3 sequence is 15 residues long. The germline V gene encodes CDR1 SGHTA and CDR2 FQGTGA. Germline trimming cut 4 bases from V and 3 bases from J; bases unmatched to any gene: 8. The CDR3, as DNA: TGTGCCAGCAGCTCTCAGGGGGGCCTAGACTATGGCTACACCTTC. This translates into CASSSQGGLDYGYTF.

V and J are TRBV7-9 and TRBJ2-7; 10 bases fit TRBD1. V was clipped by 5 bases and J by 3 bases; unmatched bases: 7. This CDR3 region has 15 residues. Looked up from germline, CDR1 is SEHNR and CDR2 is FQNEAQ (reference sequence). CDR3 sequence: CASSPGTGVIYEQYF. CDR3 nucleotide sequence: TGTGCCAGCAGCCCCGGGACAGGGGTCATCTACGAGCAGTACTTC.

The chain has TRBV5-1 and TRBJ2-2; D might be TRBD2 (5 bases). Germline CDR1 is SGHRS and CDR2 is YFSETQ. With 4 bases removed from V and 0 bases from J, the gap between germline ends came to 13 bases. The CDR3 totals 16 residues. The CDR3 protein is CASSKPRDANTGELFF. The CDR3, as DNA: TGCGCCAGCAGCAAACCCCGGGATGCGAACACCGGGGAGCTGTTTTTT.

V is TRBV30 and J is TRBJ2-3, with 10 bases fitting TRBD2. Per germline, CDR1 GTSNPN and CDR2 SVGIG (reference sequence). Trimming at V came to 2 bases and at J to 5 bases, leaving 4 bases not matched to a gene. CDR3 size: 14 residues. The CDR3 here is CAWSSGGAGDTQYF. CDR3 bases: TGTGCCTGGAGTAGCGGGGGGGCGGGAGATACGCAGTATTTT.

This chain uses TRBV12-3 or TRBV12-4 with TRBJ2-5, with TRBD2 matching 14 bases. The CDR3 length is 16 residues. The J segment lost 3 bases and the V segment lost 5 bases, leaving 5 bases of the junction unmatched. CDR3 sequence reads: CASSETSGGAKETQYF. The DNA of the CDR3 is TGTGCCAGCAGTGAGACTAGCGGGGGGGCCAAAGAGACCCAGTACTTC.

This clonotype was observed a few times. The chain couples TRBV7-9 to TRBJ1-2; no clear D gene. V lost 0 bases, J lost 11 bases, and 16 bases lay in between. Germline-derived CDR1 and CDR2 are SEHNR and FQNEAQ (reference sequence). The CDR3 covers 14 residues. CDR3 in amino acids: CASSLALDSTPYTF. The CDR3 nucleotides read TGTGCCAGCAGCTTAGCGCTTGACTCCACACCATACACCTTC.

This rearrangement joins TRBV7-3 to TRBJ2-7, with D possibly matching TRBD2 (6 bases). CDR1 SGHTA and CDR2 FQGTGA come from the germline V gene. CDR3 length: 20 amino acids. Trimming pared 1 base from V and 0 bases from J, leaving 25 bases between. CDR3 DNA: TGTGCCAGCAGCTTAAAAGGGGCTAGCGATCCCCGCCTAAGCTCCTACGAGCAGTACTTC. Residues: CASSLKGASDPRLSSYEQYF.

The chain employs TRBV5-5 and TRBJ2-5; D not resolved. Germline V gene lookup returns CDR1 SGHKS and CDR2 YYEKEE (reference sequence). V dropped 1 base and J dropped 3 bases, with 7 bases sitting between them. This CDR3 region has 13 residues. CDR3 sequence (DNA): TGTGCCAGCAGCTTGACAGCCAAAGAGACCCAGTACTTC. Translated: CASSLTAKETQYF.

This clonotype was picked up a small number of times. The chain recombines TRBV6-4 with TRBJ2-2; unclear D gene. V was cut by 3 bases and J by 1 base, with 6 bases left in between. This CDR3 contains 14 residues. CDR1 and CDR2 (germline): MRHNA, SNTAGT. CDR3 DNA: TGTGCCAGCAGTGATGGATGGAACACCGGGGAGCTGTTTTTT. Encoded protein: CASSDGWNTGELFF.

The table lists this clonotype with a few counts. The rearrangement links TRBV7-3 to TRBJ2-3; a weak D match, TRBD2 (5 bases). Trimming cost V 0 bases and J 1 base, with 14 bases left between them. This CDR3 has 17 residues. Germline V CDR1 and CDR2: SGHTA, FQGTGA. The CDR3 protein is CASSLTRSSIGTDTQYF. The CDR3 DNA sequence: TGTGCCAGCAGCTTAACGCGGTCTAGCATTGGCACAGATACGCAGTATTTT.

This clonotype was observed many times. The V and J genes are TRBV20-1 and TRBJ2-7; tentatively, D is TRBD1 (7 bases). Trimming took 3 bases from V and 2 from J, leaving 20 bases between them. Germline V gene lookup returns CDR1 DFQATT and CDR2 SNEGSKA (reference sequence). The CDR3 has 16 amino acids. The CDR3 nucleotides read TGCAGTGCTAGGACCAACAGGGGCGGGGTGCCCTACGAGCAGTACTTC. It encodes CSARTNRGGVPYEQYF.

The V and J genes are TRBV19 and TRBJ2-5; D call uncertain. This CDR3 spans 14 amino acids. The germline CDR1 and CDR2 sequences are LNHDA and SQIVND (reference sequence). V lost 4 bases and J lost 1, with 10 bases in between. This chain's CDR3 is CASSTGRIQETQYF. The DNA of the CDR3 is TGTGCCAGTAGTACTGGACGGATCCAAGAGACCCAGTACTTC. The full variable domain, in which reference TRBV19 and TRBJ2-5 provide the parts outside the CDR3, is DGGITQSPKYLFRKEGQNVTLSCEQNLNHDAMYWYRQDPGQGLRLIYYSQIVNDFQKGDIAEGYSVSREKKESFPLTVTSAQKNPTAFYLCASSTGRIQETQYFGPGTRLLVL.

The chain combines TRBV5-1 with TRBJ1-1; TRBD1 matches at 8 bases. The V gene's germline CDR1 is SGHRS and CDR2 YFSETQ. V shed 2 bases and J 8 bases; nucleotides not matched to a gene: 14. This CDR3 has 16 residues. CDR3 residues: CASSFGQGTNEPEAFF. The DNA for the CDR3 is TGCGCCAGCAGCTTTGGACAGGGAACGAATGAACCCGAAGCTTTCTTT. The full variable domain, its missing parts supplied by reference TRBV5-1 and TRBJ1-1, is KAGVTQTPRYLIKTRGQQVTLSCSPISGHRSVSWYQQTPGQGLQFLFEYFSETQRNKGNFPGRFSGRQFSNSRSEMNVSTLELGDSALYLCASSFGQGTNEPEAFFGQGTRLTVV.

This clonotype was counted many times. Germline is not matched at one junction end, which may reflect a read error. V usage is TRBV5-1 and J usage is TRBJ1-1; weak D call: TRBD1 (5 bases). The germline CDR1 and CDR2 sequences are SGHRS and YFSETQ. The CDR3 is 15 residues long. CDR3 protein: CASSLNAGPNTEAFF. CDR3 sequence (DNA): TGTGCCAGCAGCTTGAACGCAGGGCCGAACACTGAAGCTTTCTTT.

This clonotype was found many times. This chain uses TRBV28 with TRBJ1-1; possible D gene TRBD1, 6 bases. V gave up 3 bases and J gave up 7 bases, with 12 bases separating them. Germline CDR1 reads MDHEN; CDR2 reads SYDVKM. There are 13 residues in the CDR3. The CDR3 spells CASSLTGGSEAFF. The CDR3 coding sequence is TGTGCCAGCAGTTTGACAGGAGGAAGTGAAGCTTTCTTT.

The chain recombines TRBV10-3 with TRBJ2-1; either TRBD1 or TRBD2 may fit D (6 bases each). Germline loops: CDR1 ENHRY, CDR2 SYGVKD. The CDR3 has 16 amino acids. V lost 3 bases and J lost 5, with 17 bases in between. The CDR3 nucleotides read TGTGCCATCAGTGACGTTAGGGGGGTTCGGAACAATGAGCAGTTCTTC. Its translation is CAISDVRGVRNNEQFF.